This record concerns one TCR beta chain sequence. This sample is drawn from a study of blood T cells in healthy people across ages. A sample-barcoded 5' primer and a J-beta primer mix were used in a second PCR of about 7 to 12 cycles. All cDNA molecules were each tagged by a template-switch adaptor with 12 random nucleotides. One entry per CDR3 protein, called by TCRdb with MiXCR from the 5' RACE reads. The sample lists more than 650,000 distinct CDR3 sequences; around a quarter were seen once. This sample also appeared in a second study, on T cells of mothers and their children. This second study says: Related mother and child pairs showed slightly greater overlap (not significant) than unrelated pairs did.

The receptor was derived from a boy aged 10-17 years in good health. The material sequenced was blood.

CDR3 bases: TGCAGTGCTAGAGATCCGACTAGCGGGGACACCGGGGAGCTGTTTTTT. This gives the protein CSARDPTSGDTGELFF. The rearrangement links TRBV20-1 to TRBJ2-2; 11 nucleotides match TRBD2. The CDR3 spans 16 residues. Looked up from germline, CDR1 is DFQATT and CDR2 is SNEGSKA (reference sequence). V dropped 0 bases and J dropped 3; count of bases not matched to a gene: 3.